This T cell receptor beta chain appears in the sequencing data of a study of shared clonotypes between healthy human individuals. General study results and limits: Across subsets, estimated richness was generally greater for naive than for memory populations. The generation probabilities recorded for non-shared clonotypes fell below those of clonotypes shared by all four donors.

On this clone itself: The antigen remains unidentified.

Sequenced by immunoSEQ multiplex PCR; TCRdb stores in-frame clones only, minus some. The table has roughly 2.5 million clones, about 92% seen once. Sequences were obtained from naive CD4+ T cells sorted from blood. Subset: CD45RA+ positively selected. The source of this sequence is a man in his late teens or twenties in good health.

CDR3 sequence reads: CASSEQVFSGANVLTF. CDR3 DNA sequence: TGTGCCAGCAGTGAACAAGTTTTCTCTGGGGCCAACGTCCTGACTTTC. This chain joins TRBV6-1 and TRBJ2-6; no clear D. CDR1 MNHNS and CDR2 SASEGT come from the germline V gene. V lost 2 bases and J 0 bases, leaving 8 bases between the germline ends. This CDR3 contains 16 residues.